These 24 T cell receptor beta chains originate from one sample sequenced in a study of T cells after yellow fever vaccination. In TCRdb, the 5' RACE reads were re-called with MiXCR into one record per CDR3 protein. The sample lists about 320,000 distinct CDR3 sequences; 3.5% to 4.5% were seen once. Here the sequenced sample was PBMCs, taken 15 days after the yellow fever booster vaccination. These receptors came from a young man who received the YFV17D yellow fever vaccine.

A few counts support this clonotype. The V gene is TRBV7-9, the J gene TRBJ2-5; D may be TRBD1 or TRBD2 (5 bases each). V was clipped by 4 bases and J by 0 bases, with 21 bases between them. Germline V gene data show CDR1 as SEHNR and CDR2 as FQNEAQ (reference sequence). This CDR3 has 18 residues. For the CDR3, the DNA is TGTGCCAGCAGCTACCCCATCGGGGAGACAGCCTACCAAGAGACCCAGTACTTC. Translation gives CASSYPIGETAYQETQYF.

This clonotype has a handful of counts. This sequence joins TRBV3-1 and TRBJ1-4; D gene ambiguous. This CDR3 comprises 13 residues. The germline V gene encodes CDR1 LGHDT and CDR2 YNNKEL (reference sequence). The V and J ends lost 2 bases and 4 bases respectively, with 5 bases between them. This CDR3 is CASSQTDNEKLFF. CDR3 in DNA: TGTGCCAGCAGCCAAACGGATAATGAAAAACTGTTTTTT.

This clonotype was recorded a few times. CDR3 in DNA: TGCAGCGCATACCACAGGTTCCGCCCGGGTGGCTACACCTTC. It is translated as CSAYHRFRPGGYTF. The chain links TRBV29-1 to TRBJ1-2, with a tentative D call TRBD1 (5 bases). The CDR3 has 14 residues. The germline gives CDR1 SQVTM, CDR2 ANQGSEA. Trimming stripped 7 bases from V and 7 bases from J, with 22 bases between.

The rearrangement joins TRBV5-1 to TRBJ2-5; 12 bases fit TRBD2. V trimming: 4 bases; J trimming: 3 bases; junction bases outside the gene matches: 7. The CDR3 sequence is 16 residues long. Germline values: CDR1 SGHRS, CDR2 YFSETQ. The CDR3 DNA follows: TGCGCCAGCAGCCCTGAGCCTAGCGGGGGGGAAGAGACCCAGTACTTC. Protein sequence: CASSPEPSGGEETQYF.

This clonotype has a count of ten or more. The genes are TRBV5-1 and TRBJ2-7; 9 bases agree with TRBD1. The CDR3 contains 14 residues. Germline V lookup: CDR1 SGHRS, CDR2 YFSETQ. V was pared by 4 bases and J by 4 bases, with 6 bases of the junction left unmatched. The DNA of the CDR3 is TGCGCCAGCAGCCGGGACAGGGTTTTATACGAGCAGTACTTC. Protein: CASSRDRVLYEQYF.

This clonotype was recorded a few times. The genes are TRBV5-1 and TRBJ2-7; no firm D call. CDR3 length: 14 residues. CDR1 is SGHRS, CDR2 YFSETQ, per germline. Trimming left V 5 bases short and J 1 base short, with 13 bases between. The CDR3 loop is CASSPTVLSYEQYF. CDR3 sequence (DNA): TGCGCCAGCAGTCCCACGGTCCTATCCTACGAGCAGTACTTC.

In DNA, the CDR3 is TGCGCCAGCAGCCCCCGTGGGGGTACGTCCGCTGTTACGCAGTATTTT. This codes for CASSPRGGTSAVTQYF. The V gene is TRBV5-1, the J gene TRBJ2-3; perhaps D is TRBD1 or TRBD2 (5 bases each). The germline V and J ends were trimmed by 4 bases and 8 bases, with 23 bases remaining between them. The CDR3 is made up of 16 amino acids. Germline V gives CDR1 SGHRS, CDR2 YFSETQ.

Comment on this clonotype: One end of the junction varies from germline; a read error may be responsible. The CDR3 sequence: CASSSRTSGGRGRSSTRELFF. The CDR3 nucleotides are TGCGCCAGCAGCTCCAGGACTAGCGGGGGTCGAGGGCGATCTTCCACCAGGGAGCTGTTTTTT. V gene TRBV5-1 combines with J gene TRBJ2-2; TRBD2 agrees at 13 bases. Germline V gene lookup returns CDR1 SGHRS and CDR2 YFSETQ. This CDR3 has 21 residues.

This clonotype has only a few counts. V gene TRBV20-1 combines with J gene TRBJ2-2; D uncertain. The V end lost 4 bases, the J end lost 3 bases, and 9 bases lay between the germline ends. CDR1 DFQATT and CDR2 SNEGSKA come from the germline V gene (reference sequence). This CDR3 contains 13 residues. The CDR3 spells CSATFVDTGELFF. The CDR3, as DNA: TGCAGTGCTACCTTCGTGGACACCGGGGAGCTGTTTTTT.

This clonotype was counted many times. V gene TRBV5-1 combines with J gene TRBJ2-5, with 8 bases identical to TRBD2. Looked up from germline, CDR1 is SGHRS and CDR2 is YFSETQ. The trim removed 1 base at V and 3 bases at J, leaving 2 bases unmatched. This CDR3 has 14 residues. CDR3 residues: CASSLSAGEETQYF. CDR3 bases: TGCGCCAGCAGCTTGTCAGCGGGAGAAGAGACCCAGTACTTC.

This clonotype was observed at least ten times. V is TRBV7-9 and J is TRBJ1-5; D unresolved. With 3 bases removed from V and 0 bases from J, the gap between germline ends came to 9 bases. The CDR3 covers 15 residues. Germline V lookup: CDR1 SEHNR, CDR2 FQNEAQ (reference sequence). CDR3 sequence reads: CASSLDGSSNQPQHF. The CDR3 DNA reads TGTGCCAGCAGCTTGGACGGGAGTAGCAATCAGCCCCAGCATTTT.

This clonotype occurred many times. This chain joins TRBV6-6 and TRBJ2-7; D not certain. Looked up from germline, CDR1 is MNHNY and CDR2 is SVGAGI (reference sequence). V lost 5 bases and J lost 2, with 7 bases in between. CDR3 length: 12 residues. Here the CDR3 reads CASSGDTYEQYV. In nucleotides, the CDR3 is TGTGCCAGCAGTGGGGATACCTACGAGCAGTACGTC.

Ten or more counts support this clonotype. The rearrangement links TRBV14 to TRBJ2-7, with no clear D. The CDR3 covers 15 residues. Germline CDR1 is SGHDN and CDR2 is FVKESK. Trimming left V 4 bases short and J 2 bases short, with 15 bases between. CDR3 coding DNA: TGTGCCAGCAGCCCCGTCCTTACCGGCGCCTACGAGCAGTACTTC. Its translation: CASSPVLTGAYEQYF.

This clonotype was found many times. The V and J genes are TRBV2 and TRBJ2-1; 11 positions match TRBD2. V lost 8 bases, J lost 7 bases, and 16 bases stayed unmatched. CDR3 length: 17 residues. The germline V gene has CDR1 SNHLY and CDR2 FYNNEI. CDR3 nucleotides: TGTGCCAGCGGCACTCCCGAACTAGCGGGGGAAGAGAATGAGCAGTTCTTC. It translates to CASGTPELAGEENEQFF.

A few counts support this clonotype. The rearrangement joins TRBV4-3 to TRBJ2-3; TRBD2 matches at 10 bases. The CDR3 sequence is 19 residues long. J gave up 0 bases and V 4 bases, and 13 bases lay outside the gene matches. Germline V gives CDR1 LGHNA, CDR2 YSLEER. CDR3 bases: TGCGCCAGCAGCCCGAACCTAGCGGGGGCCTCCACAAGCACAGATACGCAGTATTTT. It translates to CASSPNLAGASTSTDTQYF.

V usage is TRBV24-1 and J usage is TRBJ2-2; unclear D gene. Germline CDR1 reads KGHDR; CDR2 reads SFDVKD. This CDR3 region has 12 residues. V dropped 4 bases and J dropped 4 bases, with 3 bases sitting between them. CDR3 region: CATSEFTGELFF. DNA of the CDR3: TGTGCCACCAGTGAGTTCACCGGGGAGCTGTTTTTT.

A few counts support this clonotype. The chain couples TRBV12-3 or TRBV12-4 to TRBJ2-5, with D possibly TRBD2 on 6 matching bases. Between the trimmed V and J ends, which lost 4 bases and 4 bases, there was a span of 10 bases. The CDR3 covers 13 residues. CDR3 DNA sequence: TGTGCCAGCAGTTCGTGGAGGGGAGAGACCCAGTACTTC. It is translated as CASSSWRGETQYF.

This clonotype has ten or more counts. The chain links TRBV7-2 to TRBJ2-2, with D possibly TRBD2 on 6 matching bases. This CDR3 spans 14 amino acids. CDR1 and CDR2 (germline): SGHTA, FQGNSA. Trimming took off 4 bases at V and 4 bases at J, with 10 bases between the two ends. CDR3 coding DNA: TGTGCCAGCAGCTCCGTGGGGGGCACCGGGGAGCTGTTTTTT. Its translation: CASSSVGGTGELFF.

This clonotype was detected ten times or more. The J gene is TRBJ2-1, the V gene TRBV20-1; 9 bases agree with TRBD1. Germline values: CDR1 DFQATT, CDR2 SNEGSKA (reference sequence). The CDR3 has 15 amino acids. J gave up 9 bases and V 6 bases, and 15 bases lay outside the gene matches. The CDR3 loop is CSARAGTGYAVEQFF. The CDR3 nucleotides are TGCAGTGCGCGCGCCGGGACAGGGTATGCCGTTGAGCAGTTCTTC.

The rearrangement joins TRBV20-1 to TRBJ2-5; no firm D call. The CDR3 totals 14 residues. Germline lookup yields CDR1 DFQATT and CDR2 SNEGSKA (reference sequence). Trimming shortened V by 1 base and J by 5 bases, and 14 bases separated the two germline ends. CDR3 amino acids: CSARVLVPHETQYF. For the CDR3, the DNA is TGCAGTGCTAGAGTGCTAGTGCCGCACGAGACCCAGTACTTC.

Many counts were recorded for this clonotype. The rearrangement uses TRBV5-1 and TRBJ2-3; D is uncertain. V was trimmed by 7 bases and J by 6 bases, leaving 18 bases between them. Germline V gene sequence: CDR1 SGHRS, CDR2 YFSETQ. This CDR3 is built from 14 residues. The CDR3 DNA follows: TGCGCCAGCCACTCTCCGGGCCCAGCGGATACGCAGTATTTT. Amino acids: CASHSPGPADTQYF.

This clonotype was observed at least ten times. The chain couples TRBV12-3 or TRBV12-4 to TRBJ2-6; perhaps TRBD1 as D (6 bases). There are 19 residues in the CDR3. The V end was cut by 2 bases, the J end by 0 bases, with 17 bases between. The CDR3 DNA reads as TGTGCCAGCAGTTTAAGGGCGACAGGCACCCTCTCTGGGGCCAACGTCCTGACTTTC. Translated, it gives CASSLRATGTLSGANVLTF.

This clonotype was found a few times. The rearrangement uses TRBV7-2 and TRBJ2-7; either TRBD1 or TRBD2 may supply D (5 bases each). The germline V gene encodes CDR1 SGHTA and CDR2 FQGNSA. The CDR3 has 15 amino acids. Trimming removed 0 bases from V and 5 bases from J, with 14 bases in between. The CDR3 region is CASSLAGTAIHEQYV. As DNA, the CDR3 is TGTGCCAGCAGCTTAGCAGGGACGGCCATTCACGAGCAGTACGTC.

A few counts support this clonotype. The chain joins TRBV11-1 to TRBJ2-3; no reliable D call. CDR3 length: 14 amino acids. Germline CDR1 SGHAT, CDR2 FQDESV (reference sequence). V dropped 0 bases and J dropped 3 bases, with 7 bases sitting between them. The DNA of the CDR3 is TGTGCCAGCAGCTTAGCGGTCCCGACAGATACGCAGTATTTT. Translated, it gives CASSLAVPTDTQYF.